In its sample, the clone carrying this T cell receptor beta chain was seen once. This sample is drawn from a study of regulatory T cells in long-lasting Graves disease. Construction of the TCR beta libraries employed iRepertoire HTBI primers in conjunction with Arm-PCR of CDR3 regions. MiXCR, applied by TCRdb to the multiplex PCR reads, yields one record per CDR3 protein. Here the sample spans approximately 390,000 distinct CDR3 sequences, about a sixth being singletons. Time point denoted: newly diagnosed GD, antithyroid drugs for less than 3 months. PBMC RNA was the source of the TCR library. This sample also belongs to another study, concerning T cells in Graves' hyperthyroidism and ophthalmopathy.

The specimen comprised peripheral blood mononuclear cells (PBMCs), sampled at new diagnosis, from a patient treated with antithyroid drugs. The clonotype originates from a woman aged 18-29 years with Graves disease.

The CDR3 nucleotides are TGTGCCACCAGTGATTTGCAGAGGCGCCCTGATACGCAGTATTTT. Translated: CATSDLQRRPDTQYF. The gene calls are TRBV24-1 and TRBJ2-3; D unclear. The CDR3 totals 15 residues. Per the germline V gene, CDR1 is KGHDR and CDR2 is SFDVKD. V was shortened by 0 bases and J by 6 bases, with 12 bases between the two germline ends.